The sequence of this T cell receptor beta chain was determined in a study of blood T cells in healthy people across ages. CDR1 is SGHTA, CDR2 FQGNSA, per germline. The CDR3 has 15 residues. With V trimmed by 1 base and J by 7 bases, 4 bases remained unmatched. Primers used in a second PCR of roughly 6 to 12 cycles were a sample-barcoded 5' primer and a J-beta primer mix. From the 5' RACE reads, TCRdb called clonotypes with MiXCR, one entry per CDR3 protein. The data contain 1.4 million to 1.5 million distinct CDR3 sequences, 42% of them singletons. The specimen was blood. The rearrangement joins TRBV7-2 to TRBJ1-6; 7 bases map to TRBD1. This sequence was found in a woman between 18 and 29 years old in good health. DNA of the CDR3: TGTGCCAGCAGCTTAGATTGGGACAGAAATTCACCCCTCCACTTT. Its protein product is CASSLDWDRNSPLHF.